The entry that follows covers one T cell receptor (beta chain) sequence. This record comes from a study of early T cells in non-severe SARS-CoV-2 infection. This CDR3 has 14 residues. Germline-derived CDR1 and CDR2 are LGHDT and YNNKEL (reference sequence). Deletions cut 5 bases from V and 5 bases from J, with 15 bases between. The protocol attached unique molecular identifiers to individual cDNA molecules. Via MiXCR, TCRdb re-called the 5' RACE reads, giving one row per CDR3 protein. The table has approximately 20,000 distinct CDR3 sequences, about 4% seen once. Source material: whole blood. V gene TRBV3-1 combines with J gene TRBJ1-1; D possibly corresponds to TRBD1 (5 bases). This receptor was taken from an adult who was a healthcare worker with PCR-confirmed SARS-CoV-2 infection or an uninfected control (not recorded which). CDR3 coding DNA: TGTGCCAGCAGCAGTGTGGCAGGGAAAACTGAAGCTTTCTTT. It translates to CASSSVAGKTEAFF.